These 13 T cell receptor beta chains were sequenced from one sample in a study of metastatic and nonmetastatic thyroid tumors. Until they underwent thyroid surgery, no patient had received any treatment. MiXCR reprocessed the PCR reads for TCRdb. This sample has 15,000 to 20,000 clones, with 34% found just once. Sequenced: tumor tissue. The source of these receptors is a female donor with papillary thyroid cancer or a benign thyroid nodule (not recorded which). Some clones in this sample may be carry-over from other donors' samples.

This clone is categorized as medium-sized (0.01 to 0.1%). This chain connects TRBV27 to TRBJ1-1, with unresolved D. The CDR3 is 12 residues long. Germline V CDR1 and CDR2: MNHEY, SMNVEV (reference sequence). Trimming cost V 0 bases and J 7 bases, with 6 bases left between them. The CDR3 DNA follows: TGTGCCAGCAGTTTATCGGGAGTTGAAGCTTTCTTT. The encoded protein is CASSLSGVEAFF.

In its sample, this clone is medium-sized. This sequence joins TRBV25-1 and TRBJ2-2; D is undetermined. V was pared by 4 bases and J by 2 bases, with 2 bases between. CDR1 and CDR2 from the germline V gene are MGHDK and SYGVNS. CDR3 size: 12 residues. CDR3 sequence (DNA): TGTGCCAGCAGTGCCAACACCGGGGAGCTGTTTTTT. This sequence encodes CASSANTGELFF.

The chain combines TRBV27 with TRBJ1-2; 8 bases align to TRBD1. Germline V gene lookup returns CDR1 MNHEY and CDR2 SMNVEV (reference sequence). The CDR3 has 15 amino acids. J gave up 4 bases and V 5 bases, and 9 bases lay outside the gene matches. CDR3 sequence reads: CASSLQGARLYGYTF. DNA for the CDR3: TGTGCCAGCAGTCTTCAGGGGGCAAGACTCTATGGCTACACCTTC.

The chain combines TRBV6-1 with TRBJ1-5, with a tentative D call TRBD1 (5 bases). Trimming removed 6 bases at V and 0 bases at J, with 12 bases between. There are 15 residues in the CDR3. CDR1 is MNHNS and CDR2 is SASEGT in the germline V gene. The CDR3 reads CASRLTAFSNQPQHF. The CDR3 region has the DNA TGTGCCAGCAGGTTGACAGCCTTTAGCAATCAGCCCCAGCATTTT.

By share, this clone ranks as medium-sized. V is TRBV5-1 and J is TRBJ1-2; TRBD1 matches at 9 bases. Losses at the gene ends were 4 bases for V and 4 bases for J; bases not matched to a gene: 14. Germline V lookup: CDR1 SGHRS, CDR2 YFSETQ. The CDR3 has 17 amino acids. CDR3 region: CASSVDPPGQGSYGYTF. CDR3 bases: TGCGCCAGCAGCGTTGATCCTCCGGGACAGGGCAGCTATGGCTACACCTTC. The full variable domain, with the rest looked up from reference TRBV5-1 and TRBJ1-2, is KAGVTQTPRYLIKTRGQQVTLSCSPISGHRSVSWYQQTPGQGLQFLFEYFSETQRNKGNFPGRFSGRQFSNSRSEMNVSTLELGDSALYLCASSVDPPGQGSYGYTFGSGTRLTVV.

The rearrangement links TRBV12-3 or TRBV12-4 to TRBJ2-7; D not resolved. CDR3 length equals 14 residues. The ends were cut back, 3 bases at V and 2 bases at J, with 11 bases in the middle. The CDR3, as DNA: TGTGCCAGCAGTTTCGGCGTCAGCCCCTACGAGCAGTACTTC. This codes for CASSFGVSPYEQYF.

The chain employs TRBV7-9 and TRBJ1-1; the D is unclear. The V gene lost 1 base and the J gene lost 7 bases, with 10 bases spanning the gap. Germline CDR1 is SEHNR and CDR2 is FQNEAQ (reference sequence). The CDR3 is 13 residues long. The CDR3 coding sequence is TGTGCCAGCAGCTTAGAATCTGGGATTGAAGCTTTCTTT. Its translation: CASSLESGIEAFF.

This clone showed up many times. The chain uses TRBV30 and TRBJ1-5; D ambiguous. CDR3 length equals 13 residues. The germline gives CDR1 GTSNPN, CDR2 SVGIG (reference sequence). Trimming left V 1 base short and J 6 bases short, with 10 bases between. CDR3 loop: CAWSGGRGQPQHF. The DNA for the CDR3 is TGTGCCTGGAGTGGAGGGCGGGGTCAGCCCCAGCATTTT.

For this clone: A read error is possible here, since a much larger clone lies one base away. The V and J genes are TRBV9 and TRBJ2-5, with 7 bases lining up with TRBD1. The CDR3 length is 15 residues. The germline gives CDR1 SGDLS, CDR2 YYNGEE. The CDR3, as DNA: TGTGCCAGCAGCGTCGACAGGGCGAGTAGAGAGGCCCAGTACTTC. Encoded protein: CASSVDRASREAQYF. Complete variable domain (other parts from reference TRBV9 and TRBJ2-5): DSGVTQTPKHLITATGQRVTLRCSPRSGDLSVYWYQQSLDQGLQFLIQYYNGEERAKGNILERFSAQQFPDLHSELNLSSLELGDSALYFCASSVDRASREAQYFGPGTRLLVL.

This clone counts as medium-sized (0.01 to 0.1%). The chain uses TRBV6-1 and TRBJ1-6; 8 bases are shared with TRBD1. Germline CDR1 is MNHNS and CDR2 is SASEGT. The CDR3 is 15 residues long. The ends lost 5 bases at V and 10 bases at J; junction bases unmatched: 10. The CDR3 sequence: CASSLWTGPGSPLHF. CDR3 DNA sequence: TGTGCCAGCAGTTTATGGACAGGGCCTGGGTCACCCCTCCACTTT.

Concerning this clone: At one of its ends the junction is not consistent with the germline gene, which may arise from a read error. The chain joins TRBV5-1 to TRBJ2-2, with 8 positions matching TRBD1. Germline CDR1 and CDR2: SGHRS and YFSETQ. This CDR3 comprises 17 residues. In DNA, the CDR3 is TGCGCCAGCGGCTTGGGGACAGGTGTTCTGAACACCGGGGAGCTGTTTTTT. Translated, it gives CASGLGTGVLNTGELFF.

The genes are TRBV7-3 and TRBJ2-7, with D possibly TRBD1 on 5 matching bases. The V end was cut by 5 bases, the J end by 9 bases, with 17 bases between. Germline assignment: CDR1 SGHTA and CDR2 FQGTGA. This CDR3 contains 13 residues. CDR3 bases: TGTGCCAGCAGCCCCCAGGGTTCCTTATTGCAGTACTTC. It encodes CASSPQGSLLQYF.

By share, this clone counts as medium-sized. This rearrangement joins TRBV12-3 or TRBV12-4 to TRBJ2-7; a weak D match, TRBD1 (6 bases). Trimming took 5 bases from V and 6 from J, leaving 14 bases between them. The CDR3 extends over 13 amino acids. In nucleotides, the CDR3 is TGTGCCAGCAGTGTAATGGACAGTTCCGAGCAGTACTTC. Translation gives CASSVMDSSEQYF.